The 28 T cell receptor beta chains presented below share a single source sample, sequenced in a study of blood T cell repertoires in COVID-19. TCRdb's table, derived via immunoSEQ multiplex PCR, lists solely in-frame clones and lacks some. The sample comprises 70,000 to 95,000 clones, nearly 90% of which are singletons, and 6% to 8% rests with the top ten. Material: peripheral blood. The receptors derive from a man in his sixties or seventies with acute or convalescent COVID-19.

The chain employs TRBV28 and TRBJ1-4; D call uncertain. Germline V gene lookup returns CDR1 MDHEN and CDR2 SYDVKM. V was pared by 2 bases and J by 0 bases, with 7 bases between. CDR3 length: 15 amino acids. The CDR3 spells CASSLPGATNEKLFF. Written as DNA, the CDR3 is TGTGCCAGCAGTTTACCAGGTGCAACTAATGAAAAACTGTTTTTT.

This clone was seen a handful of times. V is TRBV27 and J is TRBJ2-3, with 7 bases lining up with TRBD2. Germline V gene sequence: CDR1 MNHEY, CDR2 SMNVEV (reference sequence). The length of the CDR3 is 15 residues. V shed 7 bases and J 6 bases; nucleotides not matched to a gene: 13. The DNA of the CDR3 is TGTGCCAGCAAAAGTGGGAGCGGGATAGCGGATACGCAGTATTTT. This translates into CASKSGSGIADTQYF.

This chain uses TRBV7-2 with TRBJ2-7, with 16 bases lining up with TRBD2. Germline values: CDR1 SGHTA, CDR2 FQGNSA. After removal of 1 base from V and 6 bases from J, the junction contained 6 bases not matched to a gene. The CDR3 covers 17 residues. CDR3 sequence (DNA): TGTGCCAGCAGCTTAGTAGGGACTAGCGGGGGGGCTGGCGAGCAGTACTTC. Protein sequence: CASSLVGTSGGAGEQYF.

The chain has TRBV18 and TRBJ1-2; D might be TRBD1 (5 bases). Germline V gene sequence: CDR1 KGHSH, CDR2 LQKENI. CDR3 length: 15 amino acids. Trimming removed 1 base at V and 6 bases at J, with 15 bases between. DNA for the CDR3: TGTGCCAGCTCACCACTTAGAGGGACTGGGGATGGCTACACCTTC. This encodes CASSPLRGTGDGYTF.

The genes are TRBV6-6 and TRBJ1-2; 10 bases agree with TRBD1. V lost 6 bases to trimming and J lost 1 base; unmatched junction nucleotides: 20. The CDR3 runs 20 residues. Germline CDR1 and CDR2: MNHNY and SVGAGI (reference sequence). The CDR3 is CASSSGTGANLGLDNYGYTF. DNA of the CDR3: TGTGCCAGCAGCTCCGGGACAGGGGCGAACCTGGGTTTGGATAACTATGGCTACACCTTC.

This chain joins TRBV7-3 and TRBJ2-1; tentative D call: TRBD2 (7 bases). Trimming took 7 bases from V and 0 from J, leaving 16 bases between them. CDR1 is SGHTA, CDR2 FQGTGA, per germline. This CDR3 is 16 amino acids long. The CDR3 DNA is TGTGCCAGCACCCATAGGGGGGGGAGCTCCTACAATGAGCAGTTCTTC. Protein product: CASTHRGGSSYNEQFF. The complete variable domain, with remaining parts taken from reference TRBV7-3 and TRBJ2-1, reads GAGVSQTPSNKVTEKGKYVELRCDPISGHTALYWYRQSLGQGPEFLIYFQGTGAADDSGLPNDRFFAVRPEGSVSTLKIQRTERGDSAVYLCASTHRGGSSYNEQFFGPGTRLTVL.

V and J are TRBV5-4 and TRBJ2-4; 9 positions agree with TRBD1. Germline CDR1 and CDR2: SGHNT and YYREEE (reference sequence). The CDR3 contains 14 residues. V lost 4 bases to trimming and J lost 9 bases; unmatched junction nucleotides: 8. The CDR3 DNA follows: TGTGCCAGCAGCCCTGGACAGGGGCAAAGCATTCAGTACTTC. As protein: CASSPGQGQSIQYF.

The DNA of the CDR3 is TGCAGCGTTGAATATGTTTCTTCCGGAGAGTTCTTC. Translating gives CSVEYVSSGEFF. The rearrangement joins TRBV29-1 to TRBJ2-1; D is unclear. In germline, CDR1 is SQVTM, CDR2 ANQGSEA. The CDR3 length is 12 residues. The V gene lost 2 bases and the J gene lost 14 bases, with 16 bases spanning the gap.

V and J are TRBV4-1 and TRBJ2-6; 8 bases fit TRBD1. Germline V gene data show CDR1 as MGHRA and CDR2 as YSYEKL. V dropped 0 bases and J dropped 0; count of bases not matched to a gene: 10. The CDR3 extends over 20 amino acids. The CDR3 nucleotides are TGCGCCAGCAGCCAAGATCGTGGGACAGGATTCGGCTCTGGGGCCAACGTCCTGACTTTC. It translates to CASSQDRGTGFGSGANVLTF.

This chain connects TRBV10-3 to TRBJ2-3; D gene unclear. In germline, CDR1 is ENHRY, CDR2 SYGVKD. CDR3 length: 12 amino acids. Trimming shortened V by 0 bases and J by 9 bases, and 7 bases separated the two germline ends. CDR3: CAISESGDTQYF. CDR3 DNA: TGTGCCATCAGTGAGTCGGGCGACACGCAGTATTTT.

J is TRBJ1-4 and V is TRBV24-1; D not resolved. The length of the CDR3 is 13 residues. The germline V and J ends were trimmed by 8 bases and 0 bases, with 6 bases remaining between them. CDR1 KGHDR and CDR2 SFDVKD come from the germline V gene. CDR3 DNA: TGTGCCACCAATAGTGCAACTAATGAAAAACTGTTTTTT. This codes for CATNSATNEKLFF.

This clone is a singleton in its sample. This chain joins TRBV3-1 (or the pseudogene TRBV3-2) and TRBJ2-1; 7 nucleotides match TRBD2. V shed 1 base, J shed 4 bases, and the junction held 4 bases outside the gene matches. The CDR3 is 15 amino acids. Looked up from germline, CDR1 is LGHDT and CDR2 is YNNKEL (reference sequence). As DNA, the CDR3 is TGTGCCAGCAGCCAAGGGGACTATCCTTACAATGAGCAGTTCTTC. Its protein is CASSQGDYPYNEQFF.

V is TRBV19 and J is TRBJ2-3; D may be TRBD2 (5 bases). Germline values: CDR1 LNHDA, CDR2 SQIVND (reference sequence). V was trimmed by 0 bases and J by 8 bases, leaving 6 bases between them. This CDR3 contains 12 residues. DNA of the CDR3: TGTGCCAGTAGTATAGATCGGGGTACGCAGTATTTT. It translates to CASSIDRGTQYF.

J is TRBJ2-1 and V is TRBV24-1, with D possibly being TRBD1 (5 bases). The ends were cut back, 4 bases at V and 0 bases at J, with 12 bases in the middle. The V gene's germline CDR1 is KGHDR and CDR2 SFDVKD. The CDR3 is 16 residues long. CDR3 in amino acids: CATSDQTASSYNEQFF. CDR3 bases: TGTGCCACCAGTGACCAGACAGCGAGCTCCTACAATGAGCAGTTCTTC.

The chain is built from TRBV10-1 and TRBJ1-1; maybe TRBD1 (5 bases). Trimming pared 2 bases from V and 3 bases from J, leaving 7 bases between. Germline CDR1 is WNHNN and CDR2 is SYGVQD (reference sequence). The CDR3 contains 13 residues. In DNA form, the CDR3 reads TGCGCCAGCAGTGAGGGCAGGGACACTGAAGCTTTCTTT. Amino acids: CASSEGRDTEAFF.

CDR3 in DNA: TGTGCCTGGAGTTCAACAGGCAGGGGCAACGAAAAACTGTTTTTT. This translates into CAWSSTGRGNEKLFF. This chain links TRBV30 with TRBJ1-4; D perhaps matches TRBD1 (6 bases). Trimming pared 2 bases from V and 8 bases from J, leaving 18 bases between. This CDR3 contains 15 residues. Per the germline V gene, CDR1 is GTSNPN and CDR2 is SVGIG (reference sequence). Complete variable domain (other parts from reference TRBV30 and TRBJ1-4): SQTIHQWPATLVQPVGSPLSLECTVEGTSNPNLYWYRQAAGRGLQLLFYSVGIGQISSEVPQNLSASRPQDRQFILSSKKLLLSDSGFYLCAWSSTGRGNEKLFFGSGTQLSVL.

The chain employs TRBV5-1 and TRBJ2-7, with 8 bases aligning to TRBD1. The germline V gene has CDR1 SGHRS and CDR2 YFSETQ. Unmatched junction bases numbered 8, after V lost 0 bases and J lost 6 bases. This CDR3 is 15 amino acids long. CDR3 sequence (DNA): TGCGCCAGCAGCTTGGTAGTGACAGGGGCGGTCGAGCAGTACTTC. Protein product: CASSLVVTGAVEQYF.

This chain connects TRBV10-1 to TRBJ2-3; D is uncertain. V was pared by 2 bases and J by 2 bases, with 14 bases between. Germline lookup yields CDR1 WNHNN and CDR2 SYGVQD (reference sequence). The CDR3 runs 16 residues. CDR3: CASSEVASADTDTQYF. The CDR3 nucleotides read TGCGCCAGCAGTGAGGTGGCGAGCGCCGACACAGATACGCAGTATTTT.

This clone was found once. The chain uses TRBV3-1 (or the pseudogene TRBV3-2) and TRBJ2-7, with 7 bases that match TRBD1. The CDR3 has 14 amino acids. Germline trimming cut 1 base from V and 4 bases from J; bases unmatched to any gene: 4. Germline CDR1 reads LGHDT; CDR2 reads YNNKEL (reference sequence). The CDR3 sequence is CASSQGGGGYEQYF. CDR3 coding DNA: TGTGCCAGCAGCCAAGGAGGGGGCGGGTACGAGCAGTACTTC.

This chain links TRBV11-2 with TRBJ1-6; no clear D gene. From germline, CDR1 is SGHAT and CDR2 FQNNGV. V was trimmed by 2 bases and J by 7 bases, leaving 9 bases between them. CDR3 length equals 14 residues. CDR3 protein: CASSLRRANSPLHF. In DNA, the CDR3 is TGTGCCAGCAGCTTAAGGCGGGCCAATTCACCCCTCCACTTT.

The rearrangement links TRBV9 to TRBJ2-3; TRBD2 is a possible D gene (6 bases). The V gene lost 4 bases and the J gene lost 0 bases, with 9 bases spanning the gap. The CDR3 covers 14 residues. Germline V CDR1 and CDR2: SGDLS, YYNGEE. CDR3 DNA: TGTGCCAGCAGCTGGACTACTAGCACAGATACGCAGTATTTT. It codes for CASSWTTSTDTQYF.

This clone appeared once. The V and J genes are TRBV5-4 and TRBJ1-3; D call uncertain. The CDR3 is 13 amino acids. The germline V gene has CDR1 SGHNT and CDR2 YYREEE (reference sequence). Trimming took off 4 bases at V and 3 bases at J, with 8 bases between the two ends. The DNA of the CDR3 is TGTGCCAGCAGCCCTGGACTTGGAAACACCATATATTTT. Protein product: CASSPGLGNTIYF. Drawing the rest from reference TRBV5-4 and TRBJ1-3, the complete variable domain is ETGVTQSPTHLIKTRGQQVTLRCSSQSGHNTVSWYQQALGQGPQFIFQYYREEENGRGNFPPRFSGLQFPNYSSELNVNALELDDSALYLCASSPGLGNTIYFGEGSWLTVV.

CDR3 region: CSVWGLAGATDTQYF. CDR3 nucleotides: TGCAGCGTGTGGGGACTAGCGGGAGCGACAGATACGCAGTATTTT. This chain joins TRBV29-1 and TRBJ2-3; 14 bases are a match to TRBD2. From germline, CDR1 is SQVTM and CDR2 ANQGSEA. After removal of 6 bases from V and 3 bases from J, the junction contained 5 bases not matched to a gene. CDR3 length: 15 amino acids.

The rearrangement links TRBV18 to TRBJ2-2, with D maybe TRBD1 (6 bases). CDR3 length: 15 residues. V lost 1 base, J lost 6 bases, and 12 bases lay in between. Germline assignment: CDR1 KGHSH and CDR2 LQKENI. The DNA for the CDR3 is TGTGCCAGCTCACCACGTACAGGGATTTCCGGGGAGCTGTTTTTT. Its translation: CASSPRTGISGELFF.

The V gene is TRBV10-3, the J gene TRBJ1-6; D is possibly TRBD1 (6 bases). Deletions cut 4 bases from V and 4 bases from J, with 8 bases between. CDR1 is ENHRY, CDR2 SYGVKD, per germline. The CDR3 sequence is 14 residues long. In DNA form, the CDR3 reads TGTGCCATCAGTGTAGGGGGATATAATTCACCCCTCCACTTT. Translation gives CAISVGGYNSPLHF.

This chain joins TRBV5-6 and TRBJ2-2, with 12 bases lining up with TRBD2. Germline V lookup: CDR1 SGHDT, CDR2 YYEEEE. V trimming: 4 bases; J trimming: 10 bases; junction bases outside the gene matches: 20. The CDR3 has 19 amino acids. CDR3 sequence reads: CASSPGVLAGGQRAEELFF. The DNA of the CDR3 is TGTGCCAGCAGCCCTGGGGTACTAGCGGGAGGTCAAAGGGCCGAGGAGCTGTTTTTT.

The chain uses TRBV7-2 and TRBJ2-7, with D unresolved. The CDR3 covers 12 residues. Per germline, CDR1 SGHTA and CDR2 FQGNSA. V was pared by 3 bases and J by 3 bases, with 6 bases between. CDR3 bases: TGTGCCAGCAGCTTTGACAACTACGAGCAGTACTTC. Its protein product is CASSFDNYEQYF.

The V gene is TRBV5-1, the J gene TRBJ1-2; 8 bases agree with TRBD1. The CDR3 consists of 14 residues. V trimming: 0 bases; J trimming: 8 bases; junction bases outside the gene matches: 6. From germline, CDR1 is SGHRS and CDR2 YFSETQ. The CDR3 is CASSLADRGQGYTF. DNA for the CDR3: TGCGCCAGCAGCTTGGCCGACAGGGGACAGGGCTACACCTTC.